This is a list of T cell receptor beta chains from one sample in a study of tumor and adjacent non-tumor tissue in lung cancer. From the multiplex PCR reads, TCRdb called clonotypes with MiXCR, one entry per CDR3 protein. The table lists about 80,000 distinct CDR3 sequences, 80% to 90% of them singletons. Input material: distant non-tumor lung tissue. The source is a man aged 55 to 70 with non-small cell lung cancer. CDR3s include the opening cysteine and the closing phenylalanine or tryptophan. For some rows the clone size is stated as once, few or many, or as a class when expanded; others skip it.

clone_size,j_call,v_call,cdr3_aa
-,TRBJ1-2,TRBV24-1,CATSDAGWFTYGYTF
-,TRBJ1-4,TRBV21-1,CTSSSRHNEKLFF
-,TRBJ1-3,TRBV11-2,CACSEQGSSSGNTIYF
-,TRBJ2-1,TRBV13,CASSKDSLNEQFF
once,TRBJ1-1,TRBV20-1,CSARSHRRTEAFF
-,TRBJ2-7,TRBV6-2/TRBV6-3,CTSSYVGLAGGKNEQYF
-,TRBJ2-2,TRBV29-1,CSFTGTDNTVELFF
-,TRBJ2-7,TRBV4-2,CASSQGTNSYEQCF
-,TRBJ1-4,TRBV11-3,CASSPSGQGITNEKLLF
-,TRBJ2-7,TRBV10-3,CAISDGGAGYSYEQYF
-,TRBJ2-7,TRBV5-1,CASSASMAGHEQYF
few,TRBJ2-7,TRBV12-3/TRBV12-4,CASSLYDKQYF
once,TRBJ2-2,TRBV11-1,CASSLGWRSTGELFF
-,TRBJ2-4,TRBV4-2,CANSPRADGGAKNIQYF
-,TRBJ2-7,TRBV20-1,CCAPGTSVIYEQYF
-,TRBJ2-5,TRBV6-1,CASSELAGGPATQCF
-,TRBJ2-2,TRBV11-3,CASSSTGMTTWELFF
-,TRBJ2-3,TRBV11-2,CASIDSGTMGARDTDTQYF
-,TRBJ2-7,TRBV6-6,CASGYSQDRGYHEQYF
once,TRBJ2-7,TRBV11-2,CASRHLYGAAGTYEKYF
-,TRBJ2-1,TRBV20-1,CSARGEEASYNELFF
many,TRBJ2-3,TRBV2,CASSVDSKDTQYF
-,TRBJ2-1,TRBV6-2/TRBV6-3,CTSRRPSAQTNEQFF
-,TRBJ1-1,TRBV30,CAWSVSGDLTEAFF
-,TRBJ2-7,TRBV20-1,CTARENRGEQHF
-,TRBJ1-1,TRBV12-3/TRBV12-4,CASGLVGLGMNTEAFF
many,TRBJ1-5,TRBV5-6,CASSLIGSGNQPQHF
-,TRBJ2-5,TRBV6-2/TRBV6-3,CASSGLAGVAVEESQYF
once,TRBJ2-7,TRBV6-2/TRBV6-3,CASSQRPGLAAPSYDQHF
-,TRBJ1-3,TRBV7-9,CASSLERGLSGNTIYF
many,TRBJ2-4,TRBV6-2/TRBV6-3,CASGRNIQYF
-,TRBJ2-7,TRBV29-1,CSVALMFGEQYF
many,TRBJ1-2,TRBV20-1,CSFLHGRNYGYTF
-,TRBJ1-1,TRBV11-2,CASSLVGKGTEAFF
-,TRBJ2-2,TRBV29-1,CSVTVTSGLTGELFF
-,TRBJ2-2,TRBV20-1,CSARFSDNTEELLF
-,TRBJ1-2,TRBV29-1,CSVVAGYGYTF
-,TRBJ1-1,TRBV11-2,CANSLPPNLYGRNTEAIF
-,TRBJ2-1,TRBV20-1,CSTMDRADERFF
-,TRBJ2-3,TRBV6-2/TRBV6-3,CTSSYGTGGGTDTQYF
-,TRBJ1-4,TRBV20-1,CSVSMTAGGEKLFF
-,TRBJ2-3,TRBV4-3,CASSRRVGTGLTDTQCF
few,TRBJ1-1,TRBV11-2,CACSLVGRGTEASF
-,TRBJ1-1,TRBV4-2,CASSRLAVAAEAFF
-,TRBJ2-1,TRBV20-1,CSAIEFDEQFF
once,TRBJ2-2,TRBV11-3,CARSSRGAGGYRAGELFF
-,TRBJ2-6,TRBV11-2,CASTLVPKDRPSGANVLTF
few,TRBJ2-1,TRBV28,CASSKGQGHYNGQFF
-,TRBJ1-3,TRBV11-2,CACSLGGGPGNTIYF
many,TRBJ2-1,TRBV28,CASSLPPPVDYNEQFF
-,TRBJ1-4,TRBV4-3,CVNSQALTGQGNEKLFF
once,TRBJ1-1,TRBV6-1,CTSSEDRGYTEAFF
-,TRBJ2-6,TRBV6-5,CASSFGTGDSGANLLTF
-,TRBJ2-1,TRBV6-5,CASSQGLLIVF
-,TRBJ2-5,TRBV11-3,CASTLVQGRETQYF
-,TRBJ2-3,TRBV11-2,CASSFGLKGIDTQYF